One and the same sample provided the 28 T cell receptor beta chains below, sequenced in a study of T cells after yellow fever vaccination. TCRdb re-called the 5' RACE reads with MiXCR, one entry per CDR3 protein. The table shows 340,000 or so distinct CDR3 sequences, with around 12% occurring only once. Sequencing used CD4+ T cells sorted from PBMCs, obtained 15 days after the yellow fever booster vaccination. The receptors here all came from a young man who received the YFV17D yellow fever vaccine.

The rearrangement joins TRBV5-1 to TRBJ1-1; no clear D. Germline V gene sequence: CDR1 SGHRS, CDR2 YFSETQ. The CDR3 runs 14 residues. Trimming removed 5 bases from V and 2 bases from J, with 13 bases in between. CDR3 nucleotides: TGCGCCAGCAGGCTTGAGCCAGGAAACACTGAAGCTTTCTTT. Translating it yields CASRLEPGNTEAFF.

The chain links TRBV28 to TRBJ2-7, with 8 bases identical to TRBD2. The CDR3 consists of 15 residues. The V segment lost 6 bases and the J segment 0 bases; nucleotides outside the gene matches: 7. Germline V gene lookup returns CDR1 MDHEN and CDR2 SYDVKM. CDR3 residues: CASSSGGAPSYEQYV. The CDR3 coding sequence is TGTGCCAGCAGCTCCGGGGGGGCGCCCTCCTACGAGCAGTACGTC.

This clonotype has ten or more counts. The CDR3 DNA sequence: TGTGCCAGCAGCCAAGTTTTCTCGGTAGCTAACTATGGCTACACCTTC. It codes for CASSQVFSVANYGYTF. This chain connects TRBV3-1 to TRBJ1-2; D gene ambiguous. The CDR3 has 16 residues. Germline V gives CDR1 LGHDT, CDR2 YNNKEL (reference sequence). Trimming left V 1 base short and J 0 bases short, with 12 bases between.

This clonotype occurred a few times. The rearrangement joins TRBV5-6 to TRBJ1-3; D is unresolved. V lost 2 bases to trimming and J lost 0 bases, with 9 bases between them. The CDR3 extends over 15 amino acids. Germline CDR1 and CDR2: SGHDT and YYEEEE. The CDR3 DNA reads TGTGCCAGCAGCTTCGGCCGTCACTCTGGAAACACCATATATTTT. This codes for CASSFGRHSGNTIYF.

This clonotype has a handful of counts. V gene TRBV6-6 combines with J gene TRBJ1-2, with D tentatively TRBD1 (5 bases). V was cut by 11 bases and J by 4 bases, with 20 bases left in between. Germline loops: CDR1 MNHNY, CDR2 SVGAGI (reference sequence). The CDR3 length is 14 residues. The CDR3 is CAGYGRQSTYGYTF. The CDR3 bases are TGTGCCGGATACGGCAGACAGAGTACCTATGGCTACACCTTC.

This clonotype was found a few times. This chain connects TRBV5-1 to TRBJ1-1; tentative D call: TRBD1 (6 bases). The CDR3 has 15 residues. Per the germline V gene, CDR1 is SGHRS and CDR2 is YFSETQ. V gave up 0 bases and J gave up 3 bases, with 12 bases separating them. CDR3 bases: TGCGCCAGCAGCTTGGCCAACGGGGGCGACACTGAAGCTTTCTTT. It encodes CASSLANGGDTEAFF.

This clonotype was recorded a few times. This rearrangement joins TRBV20-1 to TRBJ2-5, with D unresolved. This CDR3 comprises 11 residues. V gave up 3 bases and J gave up 1 base, with 3 bases separating them. Germline CDR1 is DFQATT and CDR2 is SNEGSKA (reference sequence). The CDR3 here is CSASIQETQYF. Here the CDR3 DNA reads TGCAGTGCTAGTATCCAAGAGACCCAGTACTTC.

The V and J genes are TRBV12-3 or TRBV12-4 and TRBJ2-1; 10 bases line up with TRBD2. V dropped 6 bases and J dropped 6; count of bases not matched to a gene: 5. The CDR3 is made up of 14 amino acids. The CDR3 reads CASRRTSGSNEQFF. CDR3 DNA sequence: TGTGCCAGCAGGAGGACTAGCGGATCCAATGAGCAGTTCTTC.

There are a few counts of this clonotype. The chain has TRBV6-5 and TRBJ2-3, with 7 bases that match TRBD1. CDR3 length: 14 residues. The ends lost 6 bases at V and 2 bases at J; junction bases unmatched: 5. CDR1 is MNHEY and CDR2 is SVGAGI in the germline V gene. The CDR3 region has the DNA TGTGCCAGCAGCGACAGGGACCACACAGATACGCAGTATTTT. Protein sequence: CASSDRDHTDTQYF.

CDR3 in DNA: TGCGCCAGCAGCGGGGGACTAGCCGGCGAAAACATTCAGTACTTC. Amino acid sequence: CASSGGLAGENIQYF. This chain joins TRBV5-1 and TRBJ2-4, with TRBD2 identical over 9 bases. Germline CDR1 and CDR2: SGHRS and YFSETQ. V trimming: 4 bases; J trimming: 5 bases; junction bases outside the gene matches: 7. The CDR3 has 15 amino acids.

The genes are TRBV7-9 and TRBJ2-7; D is perhaps TRBD2 (5 bases). Germline CDR1 is SEHNR and CDR2 is FQNEAQ (reference sequence). The V gene lost 5 bases and the J gene lost 3 bases, with 14 bases spanning the gap. The CDR3 is 14 residues long. The CDR3 protein is CASSLVEGLYEQYF. CDR3 sequence (DNA): TGTGCCAGCAGCCTAGTTGAGGGCCTCTACGAGCAGTACTTC.

The J gene is TRBJ1-1, the V gene TRBV18; a weak D match, TRBD1 (5 bases). Germline CDR1 reads KGHSH; CDR2 reads LQKENI. Trimming left V 3 bases short and J 6 bases short, with 14 bases between. There are 14 residues in the CDR3. CDR3 sequence (DNA): TGTGCCAGCTCACCGACGGGGCCGAGGTCTGAAGCTTTCTTT. This translates into CASSPTGPRSEAFF.

This rearrangement joins TRBV19 to TRBJ2-1; TRBD2 aligns across 11 bases. From germline, CDR1 is LNHDA and CDR2 SQIVND (reference sequence). V dropped 4 bases and J dropped 4; count of bases not matched to a gene: 6. CDR3 size: 16 residues. The CDR3 nucleotides read TGTGCCAGTAGTACACTTCTAGCGGGGGGTTACAATGAGCAGTTCTTC. Its protein product is CASSTLLAGGYNEQFF. The complete variable domain, with remaining parts taken from reference TRBV19 and TRBJ2-1, reads DGGITQSPKYLFRKEGQNVTLSCEQNLNHDAMYWYRQDPGQGLRLIYYSQIVNDFQKGDIAEGYSVSREKKESFPLTVTSAQKNPTAFYLCASSTLLAGGYNEQFFGPGTRLTVL.

The chain uses TRBV19 and TRBJ1-4; D is unclear. This CDR3 contains 14 residues. The germline V gene encodes CDR1 LNHDA and CDR2 SQIVND (reference sequence). V lost 5 bases and J lost 5, with 12 bases in between. The CDR3 here is CASSVGGSNEKLFF. DNA of the CDR3: TGTGCCAGTAGTGTCGGCGGATCCAATGAAAAACTGTTTTTT.

The J gene is TRBJ2-2, the V gene TRBV9; tentative D call: TRBD1 (5 bases). The CDR3 has 16 amino acids. Trimming left V 0 bases short and J 4 bases short, with 13 bases between. Germline-derived CDR1 and CDR2 are SGDLS and YYNGEE. In DNA form, the CDR3 reads TGTGCCAGCAGCGTAGACTCGGCAGGGTCCACCGGGGAGCTGTTTTTT. Amino acids: CASSVDSAGSTGELFF.

The CDR3 DNA is TGTGCCAGCAGCCCACCAGCGTTTAATGAAAAACTGTTTTTT. Its protein is CASSPPAFNEKLFF. The J gene is TRBJ1-4, the V gene TRBV7-3; D gene ambiguous. This CDR3 comprises 14 residues. Trimming took off 5 bases at V and 4 bases at J, with 11 bases between the two ends. CDR1 SGHTA and CDR2 FQGTGA come from the germline V gene.

V is TRBV3-1 and J is TRBJ2-1; D is unclear. The CDR3 sequence is 11 residues long. Trimming took off 2 bases at V and 9 bases at J, with 5 bases between the two ends. Germline values: CDR1 LGHDT, CDR2 YNNKEL (reference sequence). CDR3 nucleotides: TGTGCCAGCAGCCAATTAACTGAGCAGTTCTTC. Protein: CASSQLTEQFF.

The DNA of the CDR3 is TGTGCCAGTAGTATTAGCGGGGGCAGTGGGACCCAGTACTTC. This codes for CASSISGGSGTQYF. The chain couples TRBV19 to TRBJ2-5; 9 bases agree with TRBD2. The CDR3 is 14 amino acids. V shed 3 bases, J shed 7 bases, and the junction held 6 bases outside the gene matches. The germline gives CDR1 LNHDA, CDR2 SQIVND (reference sequence).

The CDR3 spells CASSVTGSHEQYV. The CDR3 DNA sequence: TGTGCCAGCAGCGTGACAGGGAGCCACGAGCAGTACGTC. The chain joins TRBV7-9 to TRBJ2-7; TRBD1 matches 7 bases. The V and J ends lost 5 bases and 5 bases, in that order; junction bases with no gene match: 6. The V gene's germline CDR1 is SEHNR and CDR2 FQNEAQ (reference sequence). The CDR3 is 13 amino acids.

The chain has TRBV20-1 and TRBJ2-7; D remains unclear. Deletions cut 6 bases from V and 0 bases from J, with 6 bases between. The germline gives CDR1 DFQATT, CDR2 SNEGSKA (reference sequence). The CDR3 covers 11 residues. The CDR3 DNA follows: TGCAGTGCGCTGGTCTCCTACGAGCAGTACTTC. Amino acid sequence: CSALVSYEQYF.

The chain joins TRBV7-2 to TRBJ2-2, with D perhaps TRBD1 or TRBD2 (6 bases each). Germline V gives CDR1 SGHTA, CDR2 FQGNSA. V shed 5 bases and J shed 6 bases, with 19 bases lying between them. The CDR3 covers 16 residues. The CDR3 coding sequence is TGTGCCAGCAGCAAAACCCTAGCGAGGGGGTCCGGGGAGCTGTTTTTT. Translating gives CASSKTLARGSGELFF.

This clonotype was found many times. The rearrangement uses TRBV5-1 and TRBJ1-1; 8 bases fit TRBD1. Germline loops: CDR1 SGHRS, CDR2 YFSETQ. Trimming at V came to 4 bases and at J to 7 bases, leaving 6 bases not matched to a gene. The CDR3 length is 13 residues. Here the CDR3 DNA reads TGCGCCAGCAGCGCCCCAGGGGGCTTTGAAGCTTTCTTT. It translates to CASSAPGGFEAFF.

Here the CDR3 reads CASSAWDDQYF. In DNA form, the CDR3 reads TGTGCCAGCAGTGCCTGGGACGACCAGTACTTC. V is TRBV6-1 and J is TRBJ2-5; D possibly matches TRBD1 or TRBD2 (5 bases each). Germline V lookup: CDR1 MNHNS, CDR2 SASEGT. CDR3 length: 11 amino acids. Trimming left V 4 bases short and J 10 bases short, with 10 bases between.

The rearrangement links TRBV4-3 to TRBJ1-1; TRBD1 is a possible D gene (5 bases). The V and J ends lost 0 bases and 11 bases respectively, with 19 bases between them. Germline V gives CDR1 LGHNA, CDR2 YSLEER. This CDR3 is 15 amino acids long. This CDR3 is CASSQESWGMLRAFF. As DNA, the CDR3 is TGCGCCAGCAGCCAAGAGAGTTGGGGGATGCTAAGGGCTTTCTTT.

V and J are TRBV24-1 and TRBJ1-1; D unresolved. V lost 3 bases and J lost 6, with 10 bases in between. The CDR3 loop spans 13 amino acids. Per the germline V gene, CDR1 is KGHDR and CDR2 is SFDVKD. The DNA for the CDR3 is TGTGCCACCAGTGATGCTAATGGTGCTGAAGCTTTCTTT. Residues: CATSDANGAEAFF.

This rearrangement joins TRBV5-5 to TRBJ2-7; D not resolved. The V and J ends lost 2 bases and 2 bases respectively, with 8 bases between them. Germline V gene data show CDR1 as SGHKS and CDR2 as YYEKEE (reference sequence). The CDR3 runs to 13 residues. In DNA form, the CDR3 reads TGTGCCAGCAGCTTATCCGGTACCTACGAGCAGTACGTC. Protein sequence: CASSLSGTYEQYV.

This clonotype was seen a handful of times. V usage is TRBV4-1 and J usage is TRBJ2-3; D call uncertain. The V gene's germline CDR1 is MGHRA and CDR2 YSYEKL. V lost 1 base and J 7 bases, leaving 12 bases between the germline ends. The CDR3 has 14 residues. The CDR3 loop reads CASSQGTDLNTQYF. The CDR3 DNA reads TGCGCCAGCAGCCAAGGGACGGACCTTAATACGCAGTATTTT.

The table lists this clonotype with a few counts. This chain joins TRBV5-1 and TRBJ1-2, with D possibly TRBD1 on 5 matching bases. The CDR3 has 15 amino acids. V lost 3 bases, J lost 2 bases, and 14 bases lay in between. Germline lookup yields CDR1 SGHRS and CDR2 YFSETQ. The CDR3 region has the DNA TGCGCCAGCAGCTCCGCCGGGACGGGCAACTATGGCTACACCTTC. Amino acid sequence: CASSSAGTGNYGYTF.